The clone carrying this T cell receptor beta chain has only a few counts. CDR1 is LGHNA, CDR2 YSLEER, per germline. V was trimmed by 3 bases and J by 4 bases, leaving 12 bases between them. CDR3 size: 15 residues. This sample is drawn from a study of response to subunit inactivated influenza vaccine. In TCRdb, the RT-PCR reads were re-called with MiXCR into one record per CDR3 protein. Of about 540,000 distinct CDR3 sequences listed, roughly 25% are singletons. Separately, the same data were catalogued under a study of T cells expressing NK-cell markers. That study adds: Libraries used 5'RACE template switching adding universal primer site and UMIs. It was sorted CD3+CD56-NKG2C+, CD3+CD56+NKG2C- and CD3+CD56+NKG2C+ T cells that provided the TCR beta repertoires. Roughly 1.0-8% of CD8+ T cells in six or seven donors belonged to dominant NKG2C+ clonotypes.

This TCR was sampled from a man aged 45-65 years who received an inactivated influenza vaccine. This material consisted of CD4+ T cells sorted from PBMCs, taken about 11 days after vaccination. This sequence joins TRBV4-3 and TRBJ2-2, with a possible D match to TRBD2 (6 bases). The CDR3: CASSHFGGRTGELFF. CDR3 nucleotide sequence: TGCGCCAGCAGCCATTTTGGAGGGCGCACCGGGGAGCTGTTTTTT.